The rows below give T cell receptor beta chains drawn from one sample of a study of blood T cell repertoires in COVID-19. Measured with immunoSEQ multiplex PCR; TCRdb has only the in-frame clones, and not every one. The sample yields 25,000 to 35,000 clones, 90% seen once. Sequencing input: peripheral blood. The receptors here all came from a man in his fifties or sixties with active COVID-19. The CDR3 runs from the conserved cysteine through the conserved F or W. The D gene is left open where the match is weak. Expanded clones get a size class; other rows say once, few or many, or leave the size out.

>TRBV29-1|NA|once|TRBJ1-1
TGCAGCGTTGAGGGAGGGGTGTTGCAGACCGAAGCTTTCTTT
CSVEGGVLQTEAFF
>TRBV19|TRBD2|NA|TRBJ2-3
TGTGCCGTCCGCGGGGGGGGTACAGATACGCAGTATTTT
CAVRGGGTDTQYF
>TRBV7-9|TRBD1|NA|TRBJ2-7
TGTGCCAGCAGAGCGACAGGGGTCGAGCAGTACTTC
CASRATGVEQYF
>TRBV19|TRBD1|once|TRBJ2-2
TGTGCCAGTAGTATAGGGGGGACAGGGACCGGGGAGCTGTTTTTT
CASSIGGTGTGELFF
>TRBV29-1|NA|NA|TRBJ1-5
TGCAGCGTGGTGACAGATTTCAATCAGCCCCAGCATTTT
CSVVTDFNQPQHF
>TRBV20-1|TRBD2|NA|TRBJ2-3
TGCAGTGCTAGTTCTAGCGGGGGGGCCTCTAGCACAGATACGCAGTATTTT
CSASSSGGASSTDTQYF
>TRBV19|NA|NA|TRBJ2-7
TGTGCCAGTAGTATGGTCGGGGGTCGCGACGAGCAGTACTTC
CASSMVGGRDEQYF
>TRBV29-1|NA|NA|TRBJ1-1
TGCAGCGTTGGTGCGCAGGGTCACACTGAAGCTTTCTTT
CSVGAQGHTEAFF
>TRBV11-3|NA|NA|TRBJ2-2
TGTGCCAGCAGCTTAGGGGGAGCTTCTACCGGGGAGCTGTTTTTT
CASSLGGASTGELFF
>TRBV28|TRBD1|few|TRBJ2-1
TGTGCCAGCAGCCCTCCCAGGGGGAATTACAATGAGCAGTTCTTC
CASSPPRGNYNEQFF
>TRBV5-6|TRBD1|NA|TRBJ1-1
TGTGCCAGCAGCTGGGACAGGGGGACTGAAGCTTTCTTT
CASSWDRGTEAFF
>TRBV4-1|TRBD2|NA|TRBJ2-5
TGCGCCAGCAGCCAAGTGGGACTAGCGGGCTTCCAAGAGACCCAGTACTTC
CASSQVGLAGFQETQYF
>TRBV10-3|TRBD1|few|TRBJ2-7
TGTGCCATCACCCCGGGACAGGGGCCGGACGAGCAGTACTTC
CAITPGQGPDEQYF
>TRBV6-5|NA|NA|TRBJ2-1
TGTGCCAGCAGTTTGGACGGGGGCTCCTACAATGAGCAGTTCTTC
CASSLDGGSYNEQFF
>TRBV19|NA|NA|TRBJ1-3
TGTGCCAGTAGTACACAGGAAAACACCATATATTTT
CASSTQENTIYF
>TRBV4-2|TRBD2|NA|TRBJ2-1
TGTGCCAGCAGCCAAGACCCGGCGGGGGGAACCCTCAATGAGCAGTTCTTC
CASSQDPAGGTLNEQFF
>TRBV5-4|TRBD2|NA|TRBJ2-1
TGTGCCAGCAGCCGTCCCCGGGGGGATGAGCAGTTCTTC
CASSRPRGDEQFF
>TRBV27|TRBD1|NA|TRBJ1-2
TGTGCCAGCAGTTTGGGACAGGGTATTGGCTACACCTTC
CASSLGQGIGYTF
>TRBV2|NA|NA|TRBJ2-2
TGTGCCAGCGGGCTCTTCCCGGGGACCGGGGAGCTGTTTTTT
CASGLFPGTGELFF
>TRBV24-1|NA|NA|TRBJ2-3
TGTGCCACCAGTGACCTCCTGACAGATACGCAGTATTTT
CATSDLLTDTQYF
>TRBV6-4|TRBD2|NA|TRBJ2-1
TGTGCCAGCAGTGACAGTAGCGGGGGGGCCGGTGAGCAGTTCTTC
CASSDSSGGAGEQFF
>TRBV6-6|NA|NA|TRBJ1-4
TGTGCCAGCAGGGCCCGGCGGGCAACTAATGAAAAACTGTTTTTT
CASRARRATNEKLFF
>TRBV9|NA|NA|TRBJ1-5
TGTGCCAGCAGCCCATCCCCGAGGGATCAGCCCCAGCATTTT
CASSPSPRDQPQHF
>TRBV10-2|NA|NA|TRBJ2-3
TGCGCCAGCAGTGTGAAGCGGAACACAGATACGCAGTATTTT
CASSVKRNTDTQYF
>TRBV5-6|TRBD1|NA|TRBJ2-7
TGTGCCAGCAGCTGGGGACAGGTAACCTACGAGCAGTACTTC
CASSWGQVTYEQYF
>TRBV3-1/TRBV3-2|TRBD2|once|TRBJ2-3
TGTGCCAGCAGCCGGGCTAGCGGGGGGCCAATTAGCACAGATACGCAGTATTTT
CASSRASGGPISTDTQYF
>TRBV9|NA|NA|TRBJ1-6
TGTGCCAGCAGCGTAGACGGGTCGAATTCACCCCTCCACTTT
CASSVDGSNSPLHF
>TRBV2|NA|NA|TRBJ2-1
TGTGCCAGCAGCCCCCGGACTACCTCCTACAATGAGCAGTTCTTC
CASSPRTTSYNEQFF
>TRBV20-1|NA|once|TRBJ1-4
TGCAGTGCTAGAGGGGCTGAAAAACTGTTTTTT
CSARGAEKLFF
>TRBV6-6|NA|NA|TRBJ2-7
TGTGCCAGCAGTCGAGGGTTGGGGCGCAACCCTGGCGAGCAGTACTTC
CASSRGLGRNPGEQYF
>TRBV18|NA|NA|TRBJ1-2
TGTGCCAGCTCACCACCGGGGCGGTCCCGCGAGGGCTACACCTTC
CASSPPGRSREGYTF
>TRBV10-1|NA|NA|TRBJ1-2
TGCGCCAGCAGTGCTTTAAAGGGAGGGGACTATGGCTACACCTTC
CASSALKGGDYGYTF
>TRBV5-4|TRBD1|NA|TRBJ2-7
TGTGCCAGCAGCCAGACTCAGGGGGCGAGCGAGCAGTACTTC
CASSQTQGASEQYF
>TRBV12-3/TRBV12-4|NA|NA|TRBJ1-2
TGTGCCACCCTGGGGGGGTATGGCTACACCTTC
CATLGGYGYTF
>TRBV4-2|NA|NA|TRBJ1-2
TGTGCCAGCAGCCAAGATCCAGGGATAAACTATGGCTACACCTTC
CASSQDPGINYGYTF
>TRBV21-1|NA|NA|TRBJ2-5
TGTGCCAGCAGCAAAGATGGTAGAGTAGAGACCCAGTACTTC
CASSKDGRVETQYF
>TRBV19|TRBD1|NA|TRBJ1-2
TGTGCCAGTAGTTCGACAGGGCTGGAGGCGGACGGTGGCTACACCTTC
CASSSTGLEADGGYTF
>TRBV2|NA|NA|TRBJ2-3
TGTGCCAGCAGTGAAGCAAGGGGAGATACGCAGTATTTT
CASSEARGDTQYF
>TRBV10-3|NA|NA|TRBJ2-5
TGTGCCATCAGTGATATGGGCAGGGAAGCCAAGACCCAGTACTTC
CAISDMGREAKTQYF
>TRBV2|NA|NA|TRBJ2-1
TGTGCCAGCAGTCCAAGACAGGAGCAGTTCTTC
CASSPRQEQFF
>TRBV19|NA|NA|TRBJ2-7
TGTGCCAGTAGCGGCTCGGGTAGCCTCGAGCAGTACTTC
CASSGSGSLEQYF
>TRBV11-2|NA|NA|TRBJ1-1
TGTGCCAGCAGCTTAGATTCCGGGTTGAACACTGAAGCTTTCTTT
CASSLDSGLNTEAFF
>TRBV4-1|NA|NA|TRBJ1-5
TGCGCCAGCAGCCCGCGGACAGATTCGATTCATCAGCCCCAGCATTTT
CASSPRTDSIHQPQHF